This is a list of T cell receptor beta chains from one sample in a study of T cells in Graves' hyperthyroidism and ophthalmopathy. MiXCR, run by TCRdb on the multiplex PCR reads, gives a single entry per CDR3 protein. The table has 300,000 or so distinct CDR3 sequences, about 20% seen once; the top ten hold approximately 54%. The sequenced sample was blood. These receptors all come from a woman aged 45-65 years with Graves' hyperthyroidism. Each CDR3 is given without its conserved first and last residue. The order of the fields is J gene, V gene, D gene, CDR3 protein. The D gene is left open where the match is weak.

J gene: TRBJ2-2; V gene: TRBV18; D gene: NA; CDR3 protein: ASSPQELHTGELF
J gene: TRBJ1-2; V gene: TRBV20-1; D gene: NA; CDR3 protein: SAYGHNRDGYT
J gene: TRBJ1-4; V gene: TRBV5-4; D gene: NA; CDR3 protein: ASSGALPGSPNEKLF
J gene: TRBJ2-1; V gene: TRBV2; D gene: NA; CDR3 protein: ASSDGRNNEQF
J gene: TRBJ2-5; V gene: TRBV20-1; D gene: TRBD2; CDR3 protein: SAREDSGAQETQY
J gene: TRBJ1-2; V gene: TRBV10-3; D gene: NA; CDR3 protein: AISESPGEYGYT
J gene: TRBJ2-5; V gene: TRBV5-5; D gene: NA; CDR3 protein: ASSSRARQETQY
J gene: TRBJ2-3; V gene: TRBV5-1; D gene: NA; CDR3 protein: ASSSEGAQGTSTDTQY
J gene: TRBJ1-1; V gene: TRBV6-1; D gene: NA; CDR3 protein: ASTLRPETEAF
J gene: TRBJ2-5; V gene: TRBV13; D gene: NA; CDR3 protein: ASSTRTQQETQY
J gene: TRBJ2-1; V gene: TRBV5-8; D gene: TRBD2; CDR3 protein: ASSFGRNEQF
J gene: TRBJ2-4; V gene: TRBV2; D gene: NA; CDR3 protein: ASSERQSVKNIQY
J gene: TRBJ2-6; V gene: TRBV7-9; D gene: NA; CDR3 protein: ASSLGRGGANVLT
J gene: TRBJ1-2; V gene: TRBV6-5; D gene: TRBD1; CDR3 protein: ASSYSGKGTECT
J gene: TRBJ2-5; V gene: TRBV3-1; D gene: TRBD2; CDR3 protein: ASSQDGGEETQY
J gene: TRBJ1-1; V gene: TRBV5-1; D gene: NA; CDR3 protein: ASSLAGNMNTEAF
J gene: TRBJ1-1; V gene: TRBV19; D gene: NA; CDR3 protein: ASTSETTEEAF
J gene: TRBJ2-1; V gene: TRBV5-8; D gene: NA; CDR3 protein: ASSPFGVLANEQF
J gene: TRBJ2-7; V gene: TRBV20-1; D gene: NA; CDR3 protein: SAPQTGTGSYEQY
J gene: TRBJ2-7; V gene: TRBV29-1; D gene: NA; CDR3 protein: SVAGFLSVRLSYEQY
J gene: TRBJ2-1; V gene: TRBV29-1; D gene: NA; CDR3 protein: SAGTAVPYNEQF
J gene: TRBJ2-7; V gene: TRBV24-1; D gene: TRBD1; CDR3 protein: ATSGLEGAEQY
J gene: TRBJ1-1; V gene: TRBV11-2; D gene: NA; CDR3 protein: ANGQNTEAF
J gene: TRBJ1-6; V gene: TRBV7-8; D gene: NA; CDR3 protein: ASSLGQGVGGSPLH
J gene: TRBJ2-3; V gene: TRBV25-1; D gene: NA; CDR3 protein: ASSLLANTQY
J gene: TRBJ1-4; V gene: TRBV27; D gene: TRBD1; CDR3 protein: ASSSIRRDRGNEKLF
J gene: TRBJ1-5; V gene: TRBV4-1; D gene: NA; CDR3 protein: ASSQDHAQNQPQH
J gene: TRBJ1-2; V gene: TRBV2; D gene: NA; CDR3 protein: ASSEDGGYGYT
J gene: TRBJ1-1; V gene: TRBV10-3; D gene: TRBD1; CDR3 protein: AISWTGMGTEAF
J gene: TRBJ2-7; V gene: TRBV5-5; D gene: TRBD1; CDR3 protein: ASSWTGLFYEQY
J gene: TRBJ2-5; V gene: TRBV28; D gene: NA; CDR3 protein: ASTNPRAGGPVQETQY
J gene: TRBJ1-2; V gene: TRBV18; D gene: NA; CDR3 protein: ASSPLDPGNRAYGYT
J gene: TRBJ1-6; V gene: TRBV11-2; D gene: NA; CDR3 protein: ASSLDRTPLH
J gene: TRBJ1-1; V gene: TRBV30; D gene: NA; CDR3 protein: AWSVTGGGTEAF
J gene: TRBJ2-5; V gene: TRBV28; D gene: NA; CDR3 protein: AGTDRGETQY
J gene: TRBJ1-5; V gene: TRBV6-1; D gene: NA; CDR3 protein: ASSGKFSNQPQH
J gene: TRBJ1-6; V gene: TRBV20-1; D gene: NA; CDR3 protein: SARESGPNSPLH
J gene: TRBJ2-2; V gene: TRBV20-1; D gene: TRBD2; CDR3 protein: SATLSGELV
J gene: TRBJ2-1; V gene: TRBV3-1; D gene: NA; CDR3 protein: ASSQDVPVGEQF
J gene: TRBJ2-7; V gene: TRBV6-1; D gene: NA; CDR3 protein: ASSVDSFYEQY
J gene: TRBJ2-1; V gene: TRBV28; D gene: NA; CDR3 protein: ASRGARGGRNEQF
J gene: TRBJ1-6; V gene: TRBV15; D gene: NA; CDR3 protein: ATSRDRGSSPLH
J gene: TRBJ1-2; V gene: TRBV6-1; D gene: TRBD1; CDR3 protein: ASSQGAGGYT
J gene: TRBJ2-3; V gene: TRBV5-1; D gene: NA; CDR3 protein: ASSTTVGGEGGGTDTQY
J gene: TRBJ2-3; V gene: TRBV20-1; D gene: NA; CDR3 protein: SALTQLGLSTDTQY
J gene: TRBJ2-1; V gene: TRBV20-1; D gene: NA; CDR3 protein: SARDFGGSSYNEQF
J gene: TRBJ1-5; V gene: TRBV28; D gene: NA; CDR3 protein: ASSLEDGVNQPQH
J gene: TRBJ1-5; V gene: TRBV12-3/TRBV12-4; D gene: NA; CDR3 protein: ASKSGSGFVSNQPQH
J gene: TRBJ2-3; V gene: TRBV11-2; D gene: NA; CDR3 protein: ASSPRSPAGGRGTDTQY
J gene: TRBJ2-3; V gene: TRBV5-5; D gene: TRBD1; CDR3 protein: ASSQGTVQGGQY
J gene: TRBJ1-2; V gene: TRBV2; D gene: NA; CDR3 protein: ASREPNYGYT
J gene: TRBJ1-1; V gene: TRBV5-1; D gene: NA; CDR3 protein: ASKSGAGDPNTEAF